A selection of T cell receptor beta chains follows, all from one sample in a study of cytomegalovirus exposure and HLA in healthy donors. Libraries were prepared by immunoSEQ multiplex PCR; TCRdb keeps only in-frame clonotypes and omits some of them. Of more than 130,000 clones listed, around 90% are singletons. Sequencing was performed on PBMCs. The receptors shown here come from a woman between 18 and 29 years old in good health and CMV-seropositive. Both conserved end residues are part of each CDR3. Expanded clones get a size class; other rows say once, few or many, or leave the size out.

V: TRBV15; size: -; CDR3: CATSNWRGEQFF
V: TRBV19; size: -; CDR3: CASSIDGFTGELFF
V: TRBV19; size: -; CDR3: CASSIGGEPDTQYF
V: TRBV30; size: -; CDR3: CAWSVWTVDGYTF
V: TRBV9; size: -; CDR3: CASSVTGGSGNTIYF
V: TRBV5-1; size: once; CDR3: CASSSAQRGGSYNEQFF
V: TRBV28; size: -; CDR3: CASTSGGANYNEQFF
V: TRBV18; size: -; CDR3: CASSGENSPLHF
V: TRBV5-1; size: -; CDR3: CASSFVGQGSGANEKLFF
V: TRBV19; size: -; CDR3: CASSKTGGIYGYTF
V: TRBV9; size: -; CDR3: CASSAQRGTGSYEQYF
V: TRBV10-3; size: once; CDR3: CAISESGPTSSYNEQFF
V: TRBV6-6; size: -; CDR3: CASRDRDYGYTF
V: TRBV5-4; size: -; CDR3: CASSLDSNRNTEAFF
V: TRBV15; size: -; CDR3: CATSSRGSGGNNEQFF
V: TRBV30; size: once; CDR3: CASNRDSNSPLHF
V: TRBV4-3; size: -; CDR3: CASSQPLSGGPDYNEQFF
V: TRBV5-1; size: -; CDR3: CATTREGAYEQYF
V: TRBV5-1; size: -; CDR3: CASSLASGAGELFF
V: TRBV27; size: once; CDR3: CATTRGFNEQFF
V: TRBV27; size: -; CDR3: CASSLTGDHNEQFF
V: TRBV28; size: -; CDR3: CASNNAGGTNYGYTF
V: TRBV6-5; size: once; CDR3: CASRLQGAETQYF
V: TRBV5-6; size: -; CDR3: CASSLEGGLVYEQFF
V: TRBV10-1; size: once; CDR3: CASRPGHAIYGYTF
V: TRBV27; size: -; CDR3: CASAIRGAPQYF
V: TRBV11-2; size: -; CDR3: CVSGQGLRYGYTF
V: TRBV25-1; size: once; CDR3: CASSGPGQGLINEQFF